Here is one TCR beta chain with its context. Its specificity is not known. These data originate in a study of cytomegalovirus exposure and HLA in healthy donors. Regarding the study as a whole: Roughly uniform sequencing depth across donors was assumed, possibly incorrectly. TRBV6-2, TRBV6-3 and some other V segments were unresolvable in 87-base-pair reads.

The ends lost 7 bases at V and 4 bases at J; junction bases unmatched: 13. The germline V gene encodes CDR1 SGHTA and CDR2 FQGNSA. The CDR3 sequence is 16 residues long. Amplification used 60 Vbeta primers and 13 Jbeta primers. Assay used: immunoSEQ multiplex PCR; TCRdb lists only in-frame clones, some missing. This sample has 120,000 or so clones; 76% occur once, and the top ten carry around 15%. The chain is built from TRBV7-2 and TRBJ2-3; 8 bases line up with TRBD2. The source of this sequence is a man younger than 45 in good health and CMV-seropositive. The sequenced material came from PBMCs. CDR3 protein: CASKSGGGPFPDTQYF. For the CDR3, the DNA is TGTGCCAGCAAGTCCGGCGGGGGGCCTTTCCCAGATACGCAGTATTTT.